Sequencing of this T cell receptor beta chain was carried out in a study of control samples from healthy donors and cancer patients. Looked up from germline, CDR1 is MDHEN and CDR2 is SYDVKM. Trimming cost V 3 bases and J 4 bases, with 16 bases left between them. This CDR3 region has 15 residues. The assay was immunoSEQ multiplex PCR, and TCRdb's table has in-frame clones only and misses some. The table shows 40,000 to 45,000 clones, with approximately 70% occurring only once. V usage is TRBV28 and J usage is TRBJ2-7; D ambiguous. This sequence was found in a male donor with melanoma. Sequencing input: formalin-fixed, paraffin-embedded tissue. CDR3 sequence: CASSFLRTPKYEQYF. CDR3 nucleotide sequence: TGTGCCAGCAGTTTTTTGCGTACCCCCAAGTACGAGCAGTACTTC.